This TCR beta chain was sequenced during a study of CD8 T cells in ankylosing spondylitis. One entry per CDR3 protein results from TCRdb running MiXCR on the 5' RACE reads. The sample holds under 300,000 distinct CDR3 sequences, roughly 8.6% seen once. This clonotype was seen many times. Per germline, CDR1 SEHNR and CDR2 FQNEAQ (reference sequence). Trimming took 2 bases from V and 8 from J, leaving 13 bases between them. The CDR3 has 15 amino acids. Input material: blood, either unsorted or a sorted T cell fraction (not recorded which). The sequence derives from a male donor with ankylosing spondylitis or in good health (not recorded which). The chain carries TRBV7-9 and TRBJ1-6; D not resolved. CDR3 sequence: CASSLSRPADSPLHF. The CDR3, as DNA: TGTGCCAGCAGCTTAAGCCGGCCAGCCGATTCACCCCTCCACTTT.